This T cell receptor (beta chain) derives from a study of cytomegalovirus exposure and HLA in healthy donors. PCR used 60 Vbeta primers and 13 Jbeta primers. Clones were read by immunoSEQ multiplex PCR, and TCRdb kept only the in-frame ones, dropping some. The sample holds about 160,000 clones, 82% seen once. General study points: In a later analysis, TCR beta V- and J-gene trimming was associated with a missense DCLRE1C variant. The study recorded over 150 TCR beta chains that were cytomegalovirus-associated. It emerged from a later analysis that several of the most significant clusters appeared to be linked to common viral pathogens.

V was pared by 5 bases and J by 6 bases, with 4 bases of the junction left unmatched. The CDR3 totals 13 residues. Germline lookup yields CDR1 MNHNS and CDR2 SASEGT. Note on this clone: Its antigen remains unidentified.

V is TRBV6-1 and J is TRBJ1-5; 7 positions agree with TRBD1. The sequence was collected from a girl between 10 and 17 years old in good health and CMV-seropositive. The sample was PBMCs. In DNA form, the CDR3 reads TGTGCCAGCAGTACAGGGGAGTTTCAGCCCCAGCATTTT. This sequence encodes CASSTGEFQPQHF.